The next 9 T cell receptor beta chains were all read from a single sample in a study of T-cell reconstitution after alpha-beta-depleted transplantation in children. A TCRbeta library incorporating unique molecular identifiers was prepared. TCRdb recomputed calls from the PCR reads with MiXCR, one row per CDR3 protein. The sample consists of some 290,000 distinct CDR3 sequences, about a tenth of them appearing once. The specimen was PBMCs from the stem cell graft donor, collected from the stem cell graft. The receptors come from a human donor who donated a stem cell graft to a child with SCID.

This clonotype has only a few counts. The CDR3 sequence is CSARALAGGPGTQYF. The CDR3 nucleotides are TGCAGTGCTAGGGCCCTAGCGGGGGGGCCAGGTACGCAGTATTTT. The rearrangement joins TRBV20-1 to TRBJ2-3, with 12 bases fitting TRBD2. The J segment lost 8 bases and the V segment lost 3 bases, leaving 9 bases of the junction unmatched. CDR1 and CDR2 (germline): DFQATT, SNEGSKA (reference sequence). The CDR3 sequence is 15 residues long.

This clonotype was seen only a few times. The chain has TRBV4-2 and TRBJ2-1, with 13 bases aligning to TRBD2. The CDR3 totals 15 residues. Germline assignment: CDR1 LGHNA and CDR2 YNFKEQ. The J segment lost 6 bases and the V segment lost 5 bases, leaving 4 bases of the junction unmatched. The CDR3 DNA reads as TGTGCCAGCAGCGAAGGGACTAGCGGGGTCAATGAGCAGTTCTTC. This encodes CASSEGTSGVNEQFF.

CDR3 protein: CASSTSGTGMFNEQFF. The CDR3 DNA sequence: TGCGCCAGCAGCACGTCCGGGACAGGGATGTTCAATGAGCAGTTCTTC. The chain uses TRBV5-1 and TRBJ2-1; 9 nucleotides align to TRBD1. This CDR3 is built from 16 residues. CDR1 and CDR2 from the germline V gene are SGHRS and YFSETQ. V lost 4 bases, J lost 6 bases, and 11 bases stayed unmatched.

Written as DNA, the CDR3 is TGTGCCAGCAGGACTACAGCCTATAGCAATCAGCCCCAGCATTTT. Translated, it gives CASRTTAYSNQPQHF. V gene TRBV6-1 combines with J gene TRBJ1-5, with no clear D. The CDR3 is 15 amino acids. Germline loops: CDR1 MNHNS, CDR2 SASEGT. Trimming removed 6 bases from V and 0 bases from J, with 12 bases in between.

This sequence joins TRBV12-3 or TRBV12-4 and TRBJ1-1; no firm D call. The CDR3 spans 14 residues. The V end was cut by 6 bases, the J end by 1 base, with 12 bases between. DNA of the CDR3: TGTGCCAGCAGGACGGCTGGACCGAACACTGAAGCTTTCTTT. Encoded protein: CASRTAGPNTEAFF.

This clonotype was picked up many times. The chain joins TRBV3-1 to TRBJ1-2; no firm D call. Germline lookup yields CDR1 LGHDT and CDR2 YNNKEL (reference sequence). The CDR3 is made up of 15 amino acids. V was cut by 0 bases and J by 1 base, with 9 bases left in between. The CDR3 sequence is CASSQDQGDNYGYTF. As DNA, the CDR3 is TGTGCCAGCAGCCAAGATCAAGGAGATAACTATGGCTACACCTTC.

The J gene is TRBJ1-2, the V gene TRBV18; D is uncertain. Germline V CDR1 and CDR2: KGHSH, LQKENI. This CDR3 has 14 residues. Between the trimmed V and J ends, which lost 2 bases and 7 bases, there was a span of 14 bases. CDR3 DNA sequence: TGTGCCAGCTCACCAGAGGAGGTCACCCGTGGCTACACCTTC. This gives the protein CASSPEEVTRGYTF.

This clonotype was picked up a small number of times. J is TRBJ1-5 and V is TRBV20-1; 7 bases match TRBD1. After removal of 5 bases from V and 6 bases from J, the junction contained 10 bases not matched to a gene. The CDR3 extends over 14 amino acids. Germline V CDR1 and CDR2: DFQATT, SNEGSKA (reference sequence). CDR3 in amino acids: CSALDRSGLQPQHF. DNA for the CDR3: TGCAGTGCTTTGGACAGGTCAGGCCTTCAGCCCCAGCATTTT.

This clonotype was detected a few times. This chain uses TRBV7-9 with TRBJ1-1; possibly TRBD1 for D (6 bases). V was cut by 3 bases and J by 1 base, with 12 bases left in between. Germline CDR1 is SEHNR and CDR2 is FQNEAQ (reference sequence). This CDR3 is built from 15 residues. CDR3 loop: CASSFDLDRNTEAFF. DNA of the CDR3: TGTGCCAGCAGCTTTGACCTGGACAGGAACACTGAAGCTTTCTTT.